This TCR beta chain was documented in a study of neoadjuvant anti-PD-1 for oral cavity cancer. Time point noted: after neoadjuvant nivolumab, at surgical resection. Data came from immunoSEQ multiplex PCR; TCRdb stores just in-frame clones and leaves some out. The sample gives 73,000 or so clones, 70% to 90% of which show up once; 3.4% is in the top ten. This sequence originates from a person between 35 and 79 years old with oral cavity squamous cell carcinoma. The sample consisted of PBMCs, taken after nivolumab (anti-PD-1) treatment.

The CDR3 loop is CASTLGGTSVNEQFF. The DNA for the CDR3 is TGTGCCAGCACCTTGGGAGGGACTAGCGTCAATGAGCAGTTCTTC. The chain combines TRBV7-2 with TRBJ2-1; 10 bases match TRBD2. The CDR3 has 15 amino acids. V trimming: 7 bases; J trimming: 6 bases; junction bases outside the gene matches: 9. Germline CDR1 and CDR2: SGHTA and FQGNSA.